These 18 T cell receptor beta chains were all obtained from the same sample, sequenced in a study of OX40 agonist ivuxolimab in advanced cancers. Profiled with immunoSEQ multiplex PCR; TCRdb holds only in-frame clones, not every one. The sample has 60,000 to 100,000 clones, approximately 80% seen once. Sequencing was performed on CD4+ or CD8+ T cells sorted from blood, taken in a trial of the OX40 agonist ivuxolimab. The receptors come from an adult with an advanced solid tumor such as melanoma, head and neck, liver or kidney cancer.

The chain uses TRBV7-2 and TRBJ2-2; the match to TRBD2 covers 8 bases. Per the germline V gene, CDR1 is SGHTA and CDR2 is FQGNSA. The trim removed 3 bases at V and 5 bases at J, leaving 5 bases unmatched. The CDR3 spans 15 residues. The CDR3 reads CASSFSGRGTGELFF. The CDR3 nucleotides read TGTGCCAGCAGCTTCAGCGGGAGAGGAACCGGGGAGCTGTTTTTT.

CDR3 DNA sequence: TGTGCCAGCAACCACCGGGACGGCTCCTACGAGCAGTACTTC. This gives the protein CASNHRDGSYEQYF. The chain couples TRBV5-4 to TRBJ2-7; D is perhaps TRBD1 or TRBD2 (5 bases each). The CDR3 sequence is 14 residues long. Deletions cut 6 bases from V and 0 bases from J, with 13 bases between. Germline V gene lookup returns CDR1 SGHNT and CDR2 YYREEE (reference sequence).

The chain joins TRBV4-3 to TRBJ1-5; D gene uncertain. The germline CDR1 and CDR2 sequences are LGHNA and YSLEER. CDR3 length: 16 residues. The V end lost 1 base, the J end lost 2 bases, and 12 bases lay between the germline ends. The CDR3 region is CASSQGLGTGNQPQHF. As DNA, the CDR3 is TGCGCCAGCAGCCAAGGACTGGGAACGGGCAATCAGCCCCAGCATTTT.

This chain links TRBV11-2 with TRBJ2-1, with 8 bases matching TRBD1. The germline gives CDR1 SGHAT, CDR2 FQNNGV. CDR3 length: 13 residues. V trimming: 5 bases; J trimming: 5 bases; junction bases outside the gene matches: 2. The CDR3 coding sequence is TGTGCCAGCAGCGTGGGACAGGACAATGAGCAGTTCTTC. Translation gives CASSVGQDNEQFF.

Comment on this clone: This sample includes further DNA sequences coding for the same CDR3. The chain combines TRBV7-2 with TRBJ2-2; TRBD2 matches 10 bases. V was clipped by 2 bases and J by 4 bases; unmatched bases: 4. The CDR3 has 16 amino acids. The germline V gene has CDR1 SGHTA and CDR2 FQGNSA. CDR3 sequence (DNA): TGTGCCAGCAGCTTACGACTAGCGGGCCCCACCGGGGAGCTGTTTTTT. Translated: CASSLRLAGPTGELFF.

This chain uses TRBV5-1 with TRBJ2-3; possible D gene TRBD1, 5 bases. In germline, CDR1 is SGHRS, CDR2 YFSETQ. This CDR3 region has 13 residues. V lost 6 bases and J lost 0, with 8 bases in between. The CDR3 DNA is TGCGCCAGCATGCCAGGGAGCACAGATACGCAGTATTTT. This encodes CASMPGSTDTQYF.

A single count supports this clone. The chain carries TRBV7-9 and TRBJ2-7; no clear D gene. This CDR3 is built from 13 residues. CDR1 and CDR2 (germline): SEHNR, FQNEAQ (reference sequence). The ends were cut back, 5 bases at V and 1 base at J, with 9 bases in the middle. The CDR3 nucleotides are TGTGCCAGCAGCCCCCTTACATCCTACGAGCAGTACTTC. Residues: CASSPLTSYEQYF.

For this clone: At the DNA level, this CDR3 is encoded by other sequences in the same sample as well. The rearrangement uses TRBV7-3 and TRBJ2-2, with TRBD1 matching 8 bases. Germline loops: CDR1 SGHTA, CDR2 FQGTGA. The CDR3 is made up of 15 amino acids. V lost 4 bases and J lost 4; bases outside the gene matches: 5. The CDR3 DNA is TGTGCCAGCAGCTCATCCACAGGGGGCACCGGGGAGCTGTTTTTT. Encoded protein: CASSSSTGGTGELFF.

The DNA of the CDR3 is TGCAGTGTGGGGGGGACCCAGTACTTC. As protein: CSVGGTQYF. This chain connects TRBV20-1 to TRBJ2-5; tentatively, D is TRBD2 (6 bases). The CDR3 totals 9 residues. The V end lost 7 bases, the J end lost 7 bases, and 7 bases lay between the germline ends. CDR1 and CDR2 (germline): DFQATT, SNEGSKA (reference sequence).

CDR3 in DNA: TGTGCCAGCAGCCGGGGACAGGGTAGTGAAAAACTGTTTTTT. It is translated as CASSRGQGSEKLFF. The chain uses TRBV4-2 and TRBJ1-4, with 9 positions matching TRBD1. The CDR3 totals 14 residues. V was clipped by 4 bases and J by 7 bases; unmatched bases: 4. The V gene's germline CDR1 is LGHNA and CDR2 YNFKEQ.

The gene calls are TRBV18 and TRBJ2-2; 9 positions agree with TRBD1. The CDR3 loop spans 15 amino acids. Trimming took 3 bases from V and 7 from J; bases not matched to a gene: 6. Germline CDR1 KGHSH, CDR2 LQKENI. This CDR3 reads CASSPWTGENGELFF. The CDR3 bases are TGTGCCAGCTCACCCTGGACAGGGGAAAACGGGGAGCTGTTTTTT.

To note about this clone: The same CDR3 arises from other DNA sequences in this sample as well. This rearrangement joins TRBV4-1 to TRBJ1-1; 9 bases agree with TRBD1. V lost 4 bases, J lost 5 bases, and 5 bases stayed unmatched. This CDR3 region has 14 residues. CDR1 and CDR2 from the germline V gene are MGHRA and YSYEKL. The CDR3 nucleotides read TGCGCCAGCAGCCGCACAGGGGGCGGGACTGAAGCTTTCTTT. Residues: CASSRTGGGTEAFF.

The sample holds many counts of this clone. The rearrangement links TRBV2 to TRBJ2-1; D remains ambiguous. This CDR3 spans 16 amino acids. The V gene lost 2 bases and the J gene lost 0 bases, with 11 bases spanning the gap. CDR1 is SNHLY and CDR2 is FYNNEI in the germline V gene. The CDR3 spells CASSELGHSSYNEQFF. The CDR3, as DNA: TGTGCCAGCAGTGAACTAGGGCACAGCTCCTACAATGAGCAGTTCTTC.

This chain connects TRBV5-4 to TRBJ2-5, with D uncertain. Germline V gene lookup returns CDR1 SGHNT and CDR2 YYREEE (reference sequence). The length of the CDR3 is 15 residues. V was pared by 0 bases and J by 2 bases, with 11 bases between. In nucleotides, the CDR3 is TGTGCCAGCAGCTTGGGTAGTATCGCTCAAGAGACCCAGTACTTC. Its protein is CASSLGSIAQETQYF.

Written as DNA, the CDR3 is TGTGCCAGTAGTCCTGGCAGGGGAACGGGGTATGGCTACACCTTC. Residues: CASSPGRGTGYGYTF. The chain uses TRBV19 and TRBJ1-2; the D gene is possibly TRBD1 (6 bases). V lost 5 bases and J 5 bases, leaving 18 bases between the germline ends. The CDR3 is made up of 15 amino acids. Germline V lookup: CDR1 LNHDA, CDR2 SQIVND (reference sequence).

This chain joins TRBV11-1 and TRBJ2-5; TRBD2 agrees at 8 bases. The CDR3 spans 16 residues. In germline, CDR1 is SGHAT, CDR2 FQDESV (reference sequence). Trimming took 5 bases from V and 1 from J; bases not matched to a gene: 9. The CDR3 reads CASSLHGGGIQETQYF. CDR3 DNA sequence: TGTGCCAGCAGCCTCCACGGGGGGGGCATCCAAGAGACCCAGTACTTC.

The chain links TRBV2 to TRBJ2-2; D is unclear. Germline lookup yields CDR1 SNHLY and CDR2 FYNNEI. CDR3 length: 15 amino acids. Deletions cut 3 bases from V and 0 bases from J, with 8 bases between. The CDR3 here is CASSEYHTNTGELFF. The CDR3 nucleotides are TGTGCCAGCAGTGAGTACCACACGAACACCGGGGAGCTGTTTTTT.

This clone was observed a single time. The rearrangement uses TRBV7-9 and TRBJ2-7; D remains ambiguous. The CDR3 spans 14 residues. V gave up 5 bases and J gave up 2 bases, with 13 bases separating them. From germline, CDR1 is SEHNR and CDR2 FQNEAQ (reference sequence). The CDR3 protein is CASSPPGWAYEQYF. The CDR3 DNA is TGTGCCAGCAGCCCCCCCGGGTGGGCCTACGAGCAGTACTTC.